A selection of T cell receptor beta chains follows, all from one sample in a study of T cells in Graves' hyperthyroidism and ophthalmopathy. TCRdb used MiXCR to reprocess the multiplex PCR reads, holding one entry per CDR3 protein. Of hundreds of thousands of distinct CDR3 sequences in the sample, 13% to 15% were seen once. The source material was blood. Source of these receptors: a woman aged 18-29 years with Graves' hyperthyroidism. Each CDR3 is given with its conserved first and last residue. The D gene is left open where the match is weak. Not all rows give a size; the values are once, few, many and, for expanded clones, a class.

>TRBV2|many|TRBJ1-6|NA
TGTGCCAGCAGTGAAGATACGAGTTATAATTCACCCCTCCACTTT
CASSEDTSYNSPLHF
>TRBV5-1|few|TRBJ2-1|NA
TGCGCCAGCAGCTTGGAGGTACAGGACTACAATGAGCAGTTCTTC
CASSLEVQDYNEQFF
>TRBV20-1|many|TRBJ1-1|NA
TGCAGTGCTAAAAGAGGGCTTTTGAACACTGAAGCTTTCTTT
CSAKRGLLNTEAFF
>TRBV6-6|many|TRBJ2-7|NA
TGTGCCAGCAGTTACTCTGGGCGTAGCTACGAGCAGTACTTC
CASSYSGRSYEQYF
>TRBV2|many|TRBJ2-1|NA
TGTGCCAGCAGTAGTGATCGGGTCCCGAATGAGCAGTTCTTC
CASSSDRVPNEQFF
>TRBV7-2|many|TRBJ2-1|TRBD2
TGTGCCAGCAGCTTACAGGATTCCGGGAGGGCCAACAATGAGCAGTTCTTC
CASSLQDSGRANNEQFF
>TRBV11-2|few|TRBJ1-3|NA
TGTGCCAGCAGCCTCGGTGGGGTGTCTGGAAACACCATATATTTT
CASSLGGVSGNTIYF
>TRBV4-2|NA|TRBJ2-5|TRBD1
TGTGCCAGCAGCCAAGATTTTAGGACAGGGGGCGCGGAGACCCAGTACTTC
CASSQDFRTGGAETQYF
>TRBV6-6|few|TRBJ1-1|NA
TGTGCCAGCAGTTACTCAAGTGGGGGCACTGAAGCTTTCTTT
CASSYSSGGTEAFF
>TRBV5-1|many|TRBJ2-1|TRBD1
TGCGCCAGCAGCTCACCTAAGGACAGGGAGAGCACCGATGAGCAGTTCTTC
CASSSPKDRESTDEQFF
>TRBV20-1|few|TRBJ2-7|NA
TGCAGTGCTAGAGGCAGTACAGTAGCCTCCTACGAGCAGTACTTC
CSARGSTVASYEQYF
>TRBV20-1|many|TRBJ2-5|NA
TGCAGTGTACCCCTGTACCAAGAGACCCAGTACTTC
CSVPLYQETQYF